Following are 21 T cell receptor beta chains from one sample sequenced in a study of blood T cells in healthy people across ages (dated by TCRdb to the mid-2010s). Receptors were amplified or captured by 5' RACE. These reads were obtained on an Illumina HiSeq 2500. A second roughly 6 to 12 cycle PCR used a sample-barcoded 5' primer and a J-beta primer mix. The public reads were reanalyzed by TCRdb: fastp trimming at Q25, MiXCR alignment, in-frame beta chains only. A single entry per CDR3 protein holds the most common genes and DNA from its merged rows. The sample contains roughly 900,000 distinct CDR3 sequences, roughly 50% of them found a single time. 10% to 15% of the sample rests with the top ten. Sequenced material: blood. All receptors derive from a man aged 30 to 45 in good health.

The gene calls are TRBV11-2 and TRBJ2-2; no clear D gene. V lost 6 bases and J lost 1, with 9 bases in between. Per the germline V gene, CDR1 is SGHAT and CDR2 is FQNNGV. This CDR3 is 14 amino acids long. The DNA of the CDR3 is TGTGCCAGCAGACGCAACATGAACACCGGGGAGCTGTTTTTT. Protein sequence: CASRRNMNTGELFF.

This clonotype came up a few times. This chain joins TRBV24-1 and TRBJ2-1; D ambiguous. CDR3 length equals 11 residues. Trimming removed 0 bases from V and 7 bases from J, with 0 bases in between. The germline CDR1 and CDR2 sequences are KGHDR and SFDVKD. As DNA, the CDR3 is TGTGCCACCAGTGATTTGAATGAGCAGTTCTTC. Protein: CATSDLNEQFF.

The CDR3 nucleotides read TGTGCCAGCAGCCGCCCGTGGAATCGAGATACGCAGTATTTT. This sequence encodes CASSRPWNRDTQYF. The chain has TRBV3-1 and TRBJ2-3; D is undetermined. The germline V gene has CDR1 LGHDT and CDR2 YNNKEL (reference sequence). The CDR3 totals 14 residues. With 4 bases removed from V and 5 bases from J, the gap between germline ends came to 13 bases.

The chain recombines TRBV3-1 with TRBJ1-5, with TRBD1 matching over 8 bases. Trimming cost V 6 bases and J 0 bases; bases outside gene matches: 7. The CDR3 contains 16 residues. Germline loops: CDR1 LGHDT, CDR2 YNNKEL (reference sequence). This CDR3 reads CASSSQGVNSNQPQHF. The DNA for the CDR3 is TGTGCCAGCAGTTCACAGGGGGTCAATAGCAATCAGCCCCAGCATTTT.

The chain links TRBV25-1 to TRBJ2-5; no reliable D call. Trimming shortened V by 1 base and J by 2 bases, and 5 bases separated the two germline ends. Germline CDR1 and CDR2: MGHDK and SYGVNS. This CDR3 has 13 residues. In nucleotides, the CDR3 is TGTGCCAGCAGTGAATGGCATCAAGAGACCCAGTACTTC. It specifies CASSEWHQETQYF.

This sequence joins TRBV20-1 and TRBJ2-7, with a tentative D call TRBD1 (5 bases). V was cut by 0 bases and J by 2 bases, with 11 bases left in between. The CDR3 has 14 residues. The germline V gene has CDR1 DFQATT and CDR2 SNEGSKA (reference sequence). CDR3 in DNA: TGCAGTGCTAGAGATGGGGCAGAAGCCTACGAGCAGTACTTC. Protein product: CSARDGAEAYEQYF.

The V gene is TRBV5-1, the J gene TRBJ2-1; 9 nucleotides align to TRBD2. This CDR3 region has 15 residues. V shed 2 bases, J shed 6 bases, and the junction held 6 bases outside the gene matches. Germline CDR1 reads SGHRS; CDR2 reads YFSETQ. CDR3 nucleotides: TGCGCCAGCAGCTTACGAGCGGGGGGTCTCAATGAGCAGTTCTTC. As protein: CASSLRAGGLNEQFF.

The chain employs TRBV20-1 and TRBJ2-5; 13 bases fit TRBD2. Germline CDR1 and CDR2: DFQATT and SNEGSKA (reference sequence). The CDR3 length is 12 residues. DNA of the CDR3: TGCAGACTAGCGGGGGGGCAGGAGACCCAGTACTTC. Residues: CRLAGGQETQYF.

The V call is TRBV20-1, the J call TRBJ1-1, with D possibly matching TRBD1 (6 bases). Germline V gene data show CDR1 as DFQATT and CDR2 as SNEGSKA (reference sequence). V was shortened by 1 base and J by 4 bases, with 10 bases between the two germline ends. The CDR3 extends over 13 amino acids. The CDR3 DNA sequence: TGCAGTGCTAGAGTGGGGGGCACCACTGAAGCTTTCTTT. Protein sequence: CSARVGGTTEAFF.

This chain connects TRBV9 to TRBJ2-1; TRBD1 matches 8 bases. Germline CDR1 SGDLS, CDR2 YYNGEE. CDR3 length equals 16 residues. The junction had 16 bases not matched to a gene; V was cut back by 4 bases and J by 10 bases. Written as DNA, the CDR3 is TGTGCCAGCAGCCCCCCCCGAAGGACAGGGCATGTAGAGCAGTTCTTC. Translating gives CASSPPRRTGHVEQFF.

This chain uses TRBV24-1 with TRBJ2-1; the D is unclear. The V and J ends lost 7 bases and 10 bases respectively, with 13 bases between them. This CDR3 contains 12 residues. CDR1 and CDR2 (germline): KGHDR, SFDVKD. In nucleotides, the CDR3 is TGTGCCACCAGCGCCCTTAGTGGAGAGCAGTTCTTC. Protein sequence: CATSALSGEQFF.

This clonotype was detected only a few times. V gene TRBV29-1 combines with J gene TRBJ2-3; D remains unclear. The germline CDR1 and CDR2 sequences are SQVTM and ANQGSEA. The CDR3 length is 16 residues. Trimming took off 7 bases at V and 3 bases at J, with 23 bases between the two ends. The DNA for the CDR3 is TGCAGCGCCGACGTGAGCGATAGGCCCAGAACAGATACGCAGTATTTT. This sequence encodes CSADVSDRPRTDTQYF.

This clonotype was counted between two and nine times. V gene TRBV7-2 combines with J gene TRBJ2-3; D may be TRBD2 (5 bases). This CDR3 region has 15 residues. V lost 5 bases and J 0 bases, leaving 12 bases between the germline ends. Germline values: CDR1 SGHTA, CDR2 FQGNSA. The CDR3 sequence is CASSARTLSTDTQYF. CDR3 bases: TGTGCCAGCAGCGCAAGGACTCTTAGCACAGATACGCAGTATTTT. Based on the CDR3 plus reference TRBV7-2 and TRBJ2-3, the full variable domain is GAGVSQSPSNKVTEKGKDVELRCDPISGHTALYWYRQSLGQGLEFLIYFQGNSAPDKSGLPSDRFSAERTGGSVSTLTIQRTQQEDSAVYLCASSARTLSTDTQYFGPGTRLTVL.

This clonotype was detected a few times. The CDR3 loop is CASSLNWGTGVNEQFF. CDR3 bases: TGTGCCAGCAGCCTCAATTGGGGGACAGGGGTCAATGAGCAGTTCTTC. This sequence joins TRBV7-3 and TRBJ2-1; 10 nucleotides match TRBD1. CDR1 and CDR2 from the germline V gene are SGHTA and FQGTGA. The CDR3 has 16 amino acids. The V and J ends lost 5 bases and 6 bases, in that order; junction bases with no gene match: 10.

This chain uses TRBV20-1 with TRBJ2-7; 10 bases map to TRBD2. The J call may be faulty, since TRBJ2-5 better matches the DNA end. Germline CDR1 is DFQATT and CDR2 is SNEGSKA (reference sequence). CDR3 length: 14 residues. The CDR3 region has the DNA TGCAGTGCTTCGATAGCGGGGGGTCTAGAGACCCAGTACTTC. It yields the protein CSASIAGGLETQYF.

The J gene is TRBJ2-4, the V gene TRBV24-1; D unclear. The better agreement between TRBJ2-7 and the DNA end casts doubt on the J call. The CDR3 is made up of 20 amino acids. Looked up from germline, CDR1 is KGHDR and CDR2 is SFDVKD. The CDR3 DNA reads as TGTGCCACCAGTGATTTACCCCAACCCGTCGGTGGCGGTGGCTTCTACGAGCAGTACTTC. Encoded protein: CATSDLPQPVGGGGFYEQYF.

The chain employs TRBV29-1 and TRBJ2-7, with D uncertain. The CDR3 is 10 residues long. Trimming took 8 bases from V and 0 from J, leaving 5 bases between them. CDR1 and CDR2 (germline): SQVTM, ANQGSEA. CDR3 coding DNA: TGCAGCACCTTCTCCTACGAGCAGTACTTC. Translating gives CSTFSYEQYF.

The chain links TRBV6-6 to TRBJ2-1; a weak D match, TRBD2 (5 bases). Trimming removed 2 bases at V and 6 bases at J, with 11 bases between. Germline-derived CDR1 and CDR2 are MNHNY and SVGAGI (reference sequence). This CDR3 has 14 amino acids. CDR3 nucleotide sequence: TGTGCCAGCAGTTACGGGCTAGCCGTCAATGAGCAGTTCTTC. Residues: CASSYGLAVNEQFF.

This rearrangement joins TRBV7-9 to TRBJ2-6; D is undetermined. The CDR3 totals 14 residues. The germline V gene encodes CDR1 SEHNR and CDR2 FQNEAQ (reference sequence). The V end lost 5 bases, the J end lost 4 bases, and 9 bases lay between the germline ends. The CDR3 coding sequence is TGTGCCAGCAGCCAACTTACAGGGGCCAACGTCCTGACTTTC. This codes for CASSQLTGANVLTF. The full variable domain, its missing parts supplied by reference TRBV7-9 and TRBJ2-6, is DTGVSQNPRHKITKRGQNVTFRCDPISEHNRLYWYRQTLGQGPEFLTYFQNEAQLEKSRLLSDRFSAERPKGSFSTLEIQRTEQGDSAMYLCASSQLTGANVLTFGAGSRLTVL.

Note on this clonotype: One end of the junction fails to match germline, which may point to a read error. The rearrangement joins TRBV10-2 to TRBJ1-2; 7 bases line up with TRBD1. The CDR3 is 13 residues long. Germline loops: CDR1 WSHSY, CDR2 SAAADI. CDR3 nucleotides: TGTGCCAGCAGTACAGGGGCCGACTATGGCTACACCTTC. Translating gives CASSTGADYGYTF.

The chain employs TRBV5-1 and TRBJ2-3, with unresolved D. Trimming left V 7 bases short and J 2 bases short, with 14 bases between. The length of the CDR3 is 14 residues. The germline V gene has CDR1 SGHRS and CDR2 YFSETQ. The chain's CDR3 is CASQLIPDTDTQYF. The DNA of the CDR3 is TGCGCCAGCCAATTGATCCCCGACACAGATACGCAGTATTTT.